Below are 30 T cell receptor beta chains sequenced from a single sample in a study of cytomegalovirus exposure and HLA in healthy donors. The PCR used 60 Vbeta and 13 Jbeta primers. Sequenced by immunoSEQ multiplex PCR; TCRdb stores in-frame clones only, minus some. The repertoire includes a few hundred thousand clones, 65% to 75% of them detected once, and less than 2% sits in the top ten. Sequenced input: PBMCs. These receptors were obtained from a woman aged 30 to 39 in good health and CMV-seronegative.

This clone was counted once. The chain employs TRBV5-1 and TRBJ2-7; 8 bases agree with TRBD1. The ends lost 4 bases at V and 5 bases at J; junction bases unmatched: 11. CDR1 is SGHRS and CDR2 is YFSETQ in the germline V gene. This CDR3 has 15 amino acids. The CDR3 region has the DNA TGCGCCAGCAGCCCAGGACAGGGTAGAGTTCACGAGCAGTACTTC. This sequence encodes CASSPGQGRVHEQYF.

The CDR3 reads CASSLQGRSTEAFF. In DNA form, the CDR3 reads TGTGCCAGCAGTTTACAGGGTCGGAGCACTGAAGCTTTCTTT. The V and J genes are TRBV27 and TRBJ1-1, with a weak D call TRBD1 (5 bases). V lost 2 bases and J lost 4, with 11 bases in between. Per the germline V gene, CDR1 is MNHEY and CDR2 is SMNVEV (reference sequence). The CDR3 extends over 14 amino acids.

The rearrangement joins TRBV6-5 to TRBJ2-3, with 8 bases matching TRBD2. Germline V gives CDR1 MNHEY, CDR2 SVGAGI. This CDR3 comprises 15 residues. The trim removed 5 bases at V and 1 base at J, leaving 5 bases unmatched. Here the CDR3 DNA reads TGTGCCAGCAGTCCAGCGGGAGAGGGCACAGATACGCAGTATTTT. Protein product: CASSPAGEGTDTQYF.

The chain links TRBV27 to TRBJ2-7; D is possibly TRBD2 (6 bases). The CDR3 covers 15 residues. V gave up 6 bases and J gave up 7 bases, with 22 bases separating them. Germline-derived CDR1 and CDR2 are MNHEY and SMNVEV (reference sequence). The CDR3 spells CASRSGETSTGEQYF. The CDR3 DNA reads as TGTGCCAGCAGATCGGGGGAAACAAGCACTGGGGAGCAGTACTTC.

The chain employs TRBV30 and TRBJ1-2, with D possibly being TRBD1 (6 bases). The CDR3 spans 13 residues. The germline gives CDR1 GTSNPN, CDR2 SVGIG (reference sequence). The V end was cut by 5 bases, the J end by 8 bases, with 18 bases between. The DNA of the CDR3 is TGTGCCTGGGACCCCGGGACAACAGACGGCTACACCTTC. The encoded protein is CAWDPGTTDGYTF.

A few counts support this clone. The genes are TRBV5-1 and TRBJ2-7; 8 bases align to TRBD2. Trimming removed 4 bases from V and 4 bases from J; junction bases left unmatched: 13. The CDR3 consists of 16 residues. CDR1 and CDR2 from the germline V gene are SGHRS and YFSETQ. The CDR3 protein is CASSPAFSGIAYEQYF. CDR3 sequence (DNA): TGCGCCAGCAGCCCGGCCTTTAGCGGGATTGCTTACGAGCAGTACTTC.

This rearrangement joins TRBV7-2 to TRBJ2-1; maybe TRBD2 (6 bases). The germline V gene has CDR1 SGHTA and CDR2 FQGNSA. The CDR3 spans 13 residues. V was clipped by 5 bases and J by 3 bases, with 8 bases between them. CDR3 coding DNA: TGTGCCAGCAGCCGGGACTTCTACAATGAGCAGTTCTTC. Protein product: CASSRDFYNEQFF.

The chain has TRBV6-5 and TRBJ1-5, with D possibly being TRBD1 (6 bases). The CDR3 runs to 14 residues. With 3 bases removed from V and 6 bases from J, the gap between germline ends came to 12 bases. Germline V gene sequence: CDR1 MNHEY, CDR2 SVGAGI. CDR3 residues: CASSYGGGSQPQHF. The CDR3 nucleotides read TGTGCCAGCAGTTATGGGGGGGGCAGTCAGCCCCAGCATTTT.

V and J are TRBV6-5 and TRBJ1-5; D is ambiguous. Germline lookup yields CDR1 MNHEY and CDR2 SVGAGI. The CDR3 spans 15 residues. V was clipped by 6 bases and J by 0 bases, with 12 bases between them. In nucleotides, the CDR3 is TGTGCCAGCAGGCTTACACCTTATAGCAATCAGCCCCAGCATTTT. As protein: CASRLTPYSNQPQHF.

V and J are TRBV27 and TRBJ2-7; TRBD2 matches at 7 bases. The CDR3 contains 14 residues. Germline trimming cut 0 bases from V and 4 bases from J; bases unmatched to any gene: 3. The germline gives CDR1 MNHEY, CDR2 SMNVEV (reference sequence). CDR3 bases: TGTGCCAGCAGTTTATCGGGAGGGGTGTACGAGCAGTACTTC. Its translation: CASSLSGGVYEQYF.

This clone was found a few times. V usage is TRBV25-1 and J usage is TRBJ2-1, with D possibly matching TRBD1 (7 bases). Between the trimmed V and J ends, which lost 2 bases and 9 bases, there was a span of 17 bases. The CDR3 is 15 residues long. Germline CDR1 MGHDK, CDR2 SYGVNS. CDR3 sequence (DNA): TGTGCCAGCAGTGAAGGGGCAGGGGGAGGAGGTGAGCAGTTCTTC. It codes for CASSEGAGGGGEQFF.

The rearrangement joins TRBV6-5 to TRBJ1-4, with D uncertain. Germline-derived CDR1 and CDR2 are MNHEY and SVGAGI. The V end was cut by 5 bases, the J end by 11 bases, with 12 bases between. The CDR3 runs 12 residues. DNA for the CDR3: TGTGCCAGCAGTGAAGAGCCTAATAAACTGTTTTTT. It translates to CASSEEPNKLFF.

The chain joins TRBV5-1 to TRBJ1-2; D perhaps matches TRBD1 (5 bases). V was pared by 4 bases and J by 6 bases, with 19 bases between. The length of the CDR3 is 15 residues. From germline, CDR1 is SGHRS and CDR2 YFSETQ. The CDR3 loop is CASSQADSPSDGYTF. The CDR3 nucleotides read TGCGCCAGCAGCCAGGCCGACAGCCCCTCAGATGGCTACACCTTC.

There are a few counts of this clone. A read error may produce the germline difference seen at one junction end. The chain links TRBV7-7 to TRBJ1-4; D ambiguous. This CDR3 is 13 amino acids long. Germline lookup yields CDR1 SSHAT and CDR2 FNYEAQ (reference sequence). The CDR3 region has the DNA TGTGCTAGCAGCTACGGACTTAATGAAAAACTGTTTTTT. Translating it yields CASSYGLNEKLFF. Based on the CDR3 plus reference TRBV7-7 and TRBJ1-4, the full variable domain is GAGVSQSPRYKVTKRGQDVTLRCDPISSHATLYWYQQALGQGPEFLTYFNYEAQPDKSGLPSDRFSAERPEGSISTLTIQRTEQRDSAMYRCASSYGLNEKLFFGSGTQLSVL.

In nucleotides, the CDR3 is TGTGCCAGCGAAAGGGGAGGCTTCGGGGATGAGCAGTTCTTC. It specifies CASERGGFGDEQFF. V and J are TRBV7-6 and TRBJ2-1, with D perhaps matching TRBD2 (6 bases). Germline V gives CDR1 SGHVS, CDR2 FNYEAQ. The CDR3 is 14 residues long. V lost 8 bases to trimming and J lost 8 bases, with 19 bases between them.

The J gene is TRBJ1-1, the V gene TRBV2; D is possibly TRBD1 (5 bases). Germline CDR1 and CDR2: SNHLY and FYNNEI. This CDR3 contains 14 residues. V gave up 7 bases and J gave up 1 base, with 13 bases separating them. CDR3 sequence reads: CASNRMGGNTEAFF. CDR3 coding DNA: TGTGCCAGCAATCGCATGGGGGGGAACACTGAAGCTTTCTTT.

CDR3 residues: CASSFIAGDLDTQYF. DNA for the CDR3: TGCGCCAGCAGCTTTATAGCGGGAGACCTGGATACGCAGTATTTT. The chain is built from TRBV5-1 and TRBJ2-3; 9 bases align to TRBD2. The CDR3 length is 15 residues. CDR1 and CDR2 from the germline V gene are SGHRS and YFSETQ. V lost 2 bases, J lost 6 bases, and 7 bases stayed unmatched.

The chain combines TRBV11-2 with TRBJ2-2; D call uncertain. V was pared by 2 bases and J by 7 bases, with 8 bases between. Looked up from germline, CDR1 is SGHAT and CDR2 is FQNNGV. The CDR3 spans 13 residues. In DNA, the CDR3 is TGTGCCAGCAGCTTATGGGCGAACGGGGAGCTGTTTTTT. Residues: CASSLWANGELFF.

The chain has TRBV6-5 and TRBJ2-3; TRBD2 matches at 8 bases. The length of the CDR3 is 14 residues. Germline CDR1 reads MNHEY; CDR2 reads SVGAGI. The J segment lost 5 bases and the V segment lost 6 bases, leaving 7 bases of the junction unmatched. Here the CDR3 reads CASSREGLKDTQYF. DNA of the CDR3: TGTGCCAGCAGCCGGGAGGGCCTCAAAGATACGCAGTATTTT.

The rearrangement links TRBV7-9 to TRBJ2-7; D remains ambiguous. This CDR3 contains 13 residues. Per the germline V gene, CDR1 is SEHNR and CDR2 is FQNEAQ (reference sequence). V was trimmed by 3 bases and J by 0 bases, leaving 6 bases between them. The CDR3 DNA reads TGTGCCAGCAGCTTCGTGAGCTCCTACGAGCAGTACTTC. It specifies CASSFVSSYEQYF.

J is TRBJ1-2 and V is TRBV6-5, with no clear D. The germline V gene encodes CDR1 MNHEY and CDR2 SVGAGI. The V end was cut by 5 bases, the J end by 0 bases, with 13 bases between. This CDR3 spans 15 amino acids. CDR3 amino acids: CASSLWTGANYGYTF. The CDR3 nucleotides read TGTGCCAGCAGTCTCTGGACGGGAGCTAACTATGGCTACACCTTC.

This clone was recorded only once. The chain links TRBV4-1 to TRBJ1-3, with D uncertain. The germline gives CDR1 MGHRA, CDR2 YSYEKL. The CDR3 has 13 amino acids. Trimming took off 1 base at V and 9 bases at J, with 10 bases between the two ends. The CDR3 is CASSQVRGPTIYF. CDR3 coding DNA: TGCGCCAGCAGCCAAGTAAGAGGGCCCACCATATATTTT.

This chain connects TRBV30 to TRBJ2-7; D uncertain. Germline lookup yields CDR1 GTSNPN and CDR2 SVGIG (reference sequence). The CDR3 has 14 amino acids. V shed 8 bases and J shed 5 bases, with 22 bases lying between them. CDR3: CALTPGQRGDEQYF. In DNA form, the CDR3 reads TGTGCCCTAACCCCCGGCCAACGCGGCGACGAGCAGTACTTC.

V and J are TRBV5-1 and TRBJ2-7; 9 bases match TRBD1. The V gene's germline CDR1 is SGHRS and CDR2 YFSETQ. This CDR3 contains 17 residues. V dropped 3 bases and J dropped 6; count of bases not matched to a gene: 16. The CDR3 DNA is TGCGCCAGCAGCTCGCAGGACAGGGGAGTTCGGGTGATCGAGCAGTACTTC. Translated: CASSSQDRGVRVIEQYF.

The chain employs TRBV11-2 and TRBJ2-3; D perhaps matches TRBD2 (6 bases). The CDR3 length is 13 residues. CDR1 and CDR2 (germline): SGHAT, FQNNGV. V lost 11 bases, J lost 6 bases, and 18 bases lay in between. The DNA of the CDR3 is TGTGCCTGCCGGGACTCCCCTTCCGATACGCAGTATTTT. Protein: CACRDSPSDTQYF.

The table lists this clone with a count of one. J is TRBJ2-7 and V is TRBV14; 15 nucleotides agree with TRBD2. V dropped 5 bases and J dropped 3; count of bases not matched to a gene: 17. The CDR3 runs to 20 residues. Germline-derived CDR1 and CDR2 are SGHDN and FVKESK. The CDR3 reads CASSGTRTSGRVSKFYEQYF. The CDR3 nucleotides are TGTGCCAGCAGCGGGACAAGGACTAGCGGGAGGGTCTCCAAATTCTACGAGCAGTACTTC.

This clone occurred a few times. The chain links TRBV6-4 to TRBJ2-7, with 9 bases aligning to TRBD2. This CDR3 has 14 residues. Trimming cost V 3 bases and J 4 bases; bases outside gene matches: 4. Germline V gene sequence: CDR1 MRHNA, CDR2 SNTAGT. In DNA, the CDR3 is TGTGCCAGCAGTGAGTCCGCGGGAGGGTACGAGCAGTACTTC. This codes for CASSESAGGYEQYF.

This clone has only a few counts. The genes are TRBV30 and TRBJ2-3; tentatively, D is TRBD2 (5 bases). CDR1 and CDR2 (germline): GTSNPN, SVGIG (reference sequence). Trimming shortened V by 4 bases and J by 2 bases, and 10 bases separated the two germline ends. CDR3 size: 13 residues. The chain's CDR3 is CAWTVRDTDTQYF. In DNA form, the CDR3 reads TGTGCCTGGACGGTACGGGACACAGATACGCAGTATTTT.

This chain uses TRBV10-1 with TRBJ1-1; D unresolved. The CDR3 runs to 13 residues. Trimming stripped 4 bases from V and 0 bases from J, with 6 bases between. In germline, CDR1 is WNHNN, CDR2 SYGVQD (reference sequence). CDR3 nucleotides: TGCGCCAGCAGTGTGAGGGTGAACACTGAAGCTTTCTTT. Its protein product is CASSVRVNTEAFF.

This clone has only a few counts. The chain has TRBV5-4 and TRBJ2-1, with D possibly being TRBD2 (5 bases). V was shortened by 2 bases and J by 5 bases, with 14 bases between the two germline ends. CDR1 SGHNT and CDR2 YYREEE come from the germline V gene (reference sequence). CDR3 length: 15 amino acids. CDR3 in amino acids: CASSLTLLGNNEQFF. The DNA of the CDR3 is TGTGCCAGCAGCTTAACGCTACTAGGGAACAATGAGCAGTTCTTC. The full variable domain, with the rest looked up from reference TRBV5-4 and TRBJ2-1, is ETGVTQSPTHLIKTRGQQVTLRCSSQSGHNTVSWYQQALGQGPQFIFQYYREEENGRGNFPPRFSGLQFPNYSSELNVNALELDDSALYLCASSLTLLGNNEQFFGPGTRLTVL.